This TCR beta chain derives from a study of T cells in localized non-small cell lung cancer. The study's findings and limits: Clonality of T cells reached its maximum in uninvolved adjacent lung, surpassing tumor. A median of around 52 clones ranked among the top 100 in tumor appeared in adjacent lung. The study sequenced only one region of the tumor. As a result, intratumor heterogeneity could not be excluded and remains possible. Higher blood T cell density tracked longer overall survival.

In regard to this clone: Its specificity is unknown. This sample includes further DNA sequences coding for the same CDR3.

TCRdb's copy holds only in-frame clones and misses some; the assay was immunoSEQ multiplex PCR. The sample gives 20,000 to 30,000 clones, roughly four fifths of which show up once; about 4% is in the top ten. The CDR3 is made up of 12 amino acids. Germline CDR1 and CDR2: LNHDA and SQIVND (reference sequence). Trimming took off 6 bases at V and 2 bases at J, with 5 bases between the two ends. The source was peripheral blood, collected before any cancer treatment. This TCR came from a woman aged 40-70 years with stage I lung adenocarcinoma. The V and J genes are TRBV19 and TRBJ1-5; D is uncertain. The DNA for the CDR3 is TGTGCCAGTAGAGGTGGCAATCAGCCCCAGCATTTT. Protein: CASRGGNQPQHF.